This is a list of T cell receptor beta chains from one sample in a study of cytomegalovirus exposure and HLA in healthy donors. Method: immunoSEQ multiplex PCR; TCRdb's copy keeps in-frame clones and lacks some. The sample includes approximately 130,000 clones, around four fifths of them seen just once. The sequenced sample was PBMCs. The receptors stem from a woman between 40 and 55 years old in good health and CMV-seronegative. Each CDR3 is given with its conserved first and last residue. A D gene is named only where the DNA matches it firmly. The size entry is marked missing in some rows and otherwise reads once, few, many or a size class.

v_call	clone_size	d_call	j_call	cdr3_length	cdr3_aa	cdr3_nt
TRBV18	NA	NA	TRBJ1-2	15	CASSQQDSNNYGYTF	TGTGCCAGCTCACAACAGGACAGCAATAACTATGGCTACACCTTC
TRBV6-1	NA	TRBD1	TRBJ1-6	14	CASSETGAGSPLHF	TGTGCCAGCAGTGAAACAGGGGCAGGATCACCCCTCCACTTT
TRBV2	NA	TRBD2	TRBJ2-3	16	CASSDPGTSGTDTQYF	TGTGCCAGCAGTGATCCCGGGACTAGCGGCACAGATACGCAGTATTTT
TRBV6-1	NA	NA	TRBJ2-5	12	CAAHHDFCEQYF	TGTGCCGCCCATCACGATTTCTGTGAGCAGTACTTC
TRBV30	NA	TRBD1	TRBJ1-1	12	CAWGIDRVRAFF	TGTGCCTGGGGGATCGACAGGGTGAGAGCTTTCTTT
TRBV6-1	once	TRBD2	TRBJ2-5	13	CASRGTSQETQYF	TGTGCCAGCAGGGGGACTAGTCAAGAGACCCAGTACTTC
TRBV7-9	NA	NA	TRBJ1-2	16	CSSSFTGSAGNYGYTF	TGTTCCAGCAGCTTCACAGGTTCCGCCGGGAACTATGGCTACACCTTC
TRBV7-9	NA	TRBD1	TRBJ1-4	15	CASSSRQGTFEKLFF	TGTGCCAGCAGCTCCCGACAGGGGACCTTTGAAAAACTGTTTTTT
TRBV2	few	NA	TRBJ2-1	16	CASSDRLAWSGNGRFF	TGTGCCAGCAGTGATCGTCTAGCGTGGAGTGGGAACGGGCGGTTCTTC
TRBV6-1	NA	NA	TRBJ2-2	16	CASSVDWGANTGELFF	TGTGCCAGCAGTGTTGATTGGGGGGCGAACACCGGGGAGCTGTTTTTT
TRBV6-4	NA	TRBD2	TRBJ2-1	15	CASKQTSGGADEQFF	TGTGCCAGTAAACAGACTAGCGGGGGGGCGGATGAGCAGTTCTTC
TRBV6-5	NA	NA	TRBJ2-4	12	CASRQGSNIQYF	TGTGCCAGCAGACAGGGTTCCAACATTCAGTACTTC
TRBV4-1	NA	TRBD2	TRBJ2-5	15	CASSLVAGRQETQYF	TGCGCCAGCAGCCTTGTAGCGGGCCGACAAGAGACCCAGTACTTC
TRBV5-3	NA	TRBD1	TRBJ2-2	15	CARSSDRESFGELFF	TGTGCCAGAAGCTCCGACAGGGAAAGCTTCGGGGAGCTGTTTTTT
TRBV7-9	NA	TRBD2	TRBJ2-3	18	CASSLAAGGPFNVHTQYF	TGTGCCAGCAGCTTAGCAGCGGGGGGGCCTTTTAATGTGCATACGCAGTATTTT
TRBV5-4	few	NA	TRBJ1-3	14	CASSLTGSGNTIYF	TGTGCCAGCAGCCTGACGGGATCTGGAAACACCATATATTTT
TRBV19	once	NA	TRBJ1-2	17	CASSILPQGFMNYGYTF	TGTGCCAGTAGTATACTTCCGCAGGGGTTTATGAACTATGGCTACACCTTC
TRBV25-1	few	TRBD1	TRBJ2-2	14	CASSGQGDTGELFF	TGTGCCAGCAGTGGACAGGGGGACACCGGGGAGCTGTTTTTT
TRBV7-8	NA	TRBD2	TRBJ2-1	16	CASSPAAAGVHNEQFF	TGTGCCAGCAGCCCAGCAGCCGCGGGGGTACACAATGAGCAGTTCTTC
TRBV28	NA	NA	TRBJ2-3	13	CATTRGGTDTQYF	TGTGCCACCACCAGGGGGGGCACAGATACGCAGTATTTT
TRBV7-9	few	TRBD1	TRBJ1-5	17	CASSLGETGLNNQPQHF	TGTGCCAGCAGCTTAGGAGAGACAGGGCTGAACAATCAGCCCCAGCATTTT
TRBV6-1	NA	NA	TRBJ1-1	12	CASSGAGSEAFF	TGTGCCAGCAGTGGAGCGGGCTCGGAAGCTTTCTTT
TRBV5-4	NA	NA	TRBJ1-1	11	CASSQQGEAFF	TGTGCCAGCAGTCAACAGGGTGAAGCTTTCTTT
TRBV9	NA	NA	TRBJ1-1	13	CASSAQVSTEAFF	TGTGCCAGCAGCGCACAGGTTAGCACTGAAGCTTTCTTT
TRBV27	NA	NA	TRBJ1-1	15	CASSLFESGYTEAFF	TGTGCCAGCAGTTTATTTGAGTCGGGGTACACTGAAGCTTTCTTT
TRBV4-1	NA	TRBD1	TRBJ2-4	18	CASSQARGLEGAKNIQYF	TGCGCCAGCAGCCAGGCCAGGGGGCTTGAAGGGGCCAAAAACATTCAGTACTTC
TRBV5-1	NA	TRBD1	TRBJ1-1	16	CASSSRQGAGDTEAFF	TGCGCCAGCAGCTCAAGACAGGGGGCTGGTGACACTGAAGCTTTCTTT
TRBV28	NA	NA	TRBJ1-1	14	CASSHRTPNTEAFF	TGTGCCAGCAGTCACCGGACACCAAACACTGAAGCTTTCTTT
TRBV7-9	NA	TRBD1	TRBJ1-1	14	CASSSGQGITEAFF	TGTGCCAGCAGCTCGGGACAGGGGATCACTGAAGCTTTCTTT
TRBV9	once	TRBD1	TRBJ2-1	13	CASSIGQGYEQFF	TGTGCCAGCAGCATAGGACAGGGGTATGAGCAGTTCTTC
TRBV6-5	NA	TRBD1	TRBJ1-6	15	CASTPEGARGSPLHF	TGTGCCAGCACTCCTGAGGGGGCGCGAGGGTCACCCCTCCACTTT
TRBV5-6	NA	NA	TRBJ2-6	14	CASSWGQGFGVLTF	TGTGCCAGCAGCTGGGGGCAGGGTTTTGGCGTCCTGACTTTC
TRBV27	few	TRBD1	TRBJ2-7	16	CATQTGTGFSSYEQYF	TGTGCCACCCAGACCGGGACAGGGTTCAGCTCCTACGAGCAGTACTTC
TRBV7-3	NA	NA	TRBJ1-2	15	CASSFFGGRGYGYTF	TGTGCCAGCAGCTTCTTTGGGGGACGGGGGTATGGCTACACCTTC
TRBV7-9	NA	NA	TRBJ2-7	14	CASSLGGAGGEQYF	TGTGCCAGCAGCTTAGGCGGGGCCGGGGGCGAGCAGTACTTC
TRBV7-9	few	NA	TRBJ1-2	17	CASSPALGQGGNYGYTF	TGTGCCAGCAGCCCCGCTTTAGGCCAGGGCGGTAACTATGGCTACACCTTC
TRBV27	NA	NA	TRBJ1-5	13	CASRGGGNQPQHF	TGTGCCAGTAGGGGGGGCGGCAATCAGCCCCAGCATTTT
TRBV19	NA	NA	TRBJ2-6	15	CASSIALSGANVLTF	TGTGCCAGTAGTATAGCTCTGTCTGGGGCCAACGTCCTGACTTTC
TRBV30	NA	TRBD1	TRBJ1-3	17	CAWTIPGGQSSGNTIYF	TGTGCCTGGACCATTCCAGGGGGCCAGTCCTCTGGAAACACCATATATTTT
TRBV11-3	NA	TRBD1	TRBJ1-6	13	CASSSGQDSPLHF	TGTGCCAGCAGCTCCGGACAGGATTCACCCCTCCACTTT
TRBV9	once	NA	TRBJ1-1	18	CASSVGVSAGAVNTEAFF	TGTGCCAGCAGCGTAGGAGTATCGGCAGGGGCTGTGAACACTGAAGCTTTCTTT
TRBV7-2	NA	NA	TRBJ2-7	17	CASSLGLVSSYSYEQYF	TGTGCCAGCAGCTTAGGACTCGTCAGTTCGTACTCCTACGAGCAGTACTTC
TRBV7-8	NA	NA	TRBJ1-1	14	CASSPRGSGTEAFF	TGTGCCAGCAGCCCACGAGGGTCCGGGACTGAAGCTTTCTTT
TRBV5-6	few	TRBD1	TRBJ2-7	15	CASSFEAGGVYEQYF	TGTGCCAGCAGCTTTGAGGCAGGGGGCGTTTACGAGCAGTACTTC
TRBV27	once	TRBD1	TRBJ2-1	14	CASSHRDRGFVQFF	TGTGCCAGCAGTCACCGGGACAGGGGCTTTGTTCAGTTCTTC
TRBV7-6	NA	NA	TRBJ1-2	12	CASSSAGYGYTF	TGTGCCAGCAGCTCCGCAGGGTATGGCTACACCTTC
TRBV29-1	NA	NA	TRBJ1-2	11	CSAGQDSGYTF	TGCAGCGCTGGTCAGGATTCCGGCTACACCTTC
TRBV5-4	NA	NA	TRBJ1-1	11	CASSRETEAFF	TGTGCCAGTAGCAGGGAGACTGAAGCTTTCTTT
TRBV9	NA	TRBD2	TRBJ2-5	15	CASGGASGGDGTQYF	TGTGCCAGCGGAGGGGCTAGCGGGGGGGACGGGACCCAGTACTTC
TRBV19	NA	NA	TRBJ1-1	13	CASSLTGNTEAFF	TGTGCCAGTAGTTTGACAGGGAACACTGAAGCTTTCTTT
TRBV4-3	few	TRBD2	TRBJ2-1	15	CASSQQAGGPDEQFF	TGCGCCAGCAGCCAACAAGCGGGGGGGCCAGATGAGCAGTTCTTC
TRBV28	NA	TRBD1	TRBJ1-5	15	CASSPRTGGYQPQHF	TGTGCCAGCAGCCCAAGGACAGGGGGTTATCAGCCCCAGCATTTT
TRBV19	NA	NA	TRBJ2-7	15	CASSIDLGRSYEQYF	TGTGCCAGTAGTATAGATCTTGGTAGGAGCTACGAGCAGTACTTC
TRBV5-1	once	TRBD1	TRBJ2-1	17	CASSLVPTGSSYNEQFF	TGCGCCAGCAGCTTGGTCCCGACAGGGAGCTCCTACAATGAGCAGTTCTTC
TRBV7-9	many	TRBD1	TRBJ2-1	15	CASSQRQGDYNEQFF	TGTGCCAGCAGCCAAAGACAGGGGGACTACAATGAGCAGTTCTTC
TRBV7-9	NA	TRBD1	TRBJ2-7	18	CASSLGDRGPRFEDEQYF	TGTGCCAGCAGCTTAGGGGACAGGGGCCCGAGGTTCGAAGACGAGCAGTACTTC
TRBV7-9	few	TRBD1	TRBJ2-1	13	CASSLQGDNEQFF	TGTGCCAGCAGCTTACAGGGGGACAATGAGCAGTTCTTC